Described below is a single TCR beta chain sequence and its context. This clone was observed a few times. Its antigen is unknown. Base qualities are not recorded, but no much larger clone differs from it by a single base. The data are from a study of blood T cell repertoires in COVID-19 (dated by TCRdb to 2019 to 2021). Concerning the study at large: Samples from collaborators originated in the United States, Italy and Spain and spanned both the acute and convalescent phases of COVID-19. The material from the prospective study consisted of cDNA or gDNA derived from T cells, B-cell-depleted T cells, or PBMCs. Subjects who had been exposed to COVID-19, were actively infected with it, or had recovered from it provided the deeply sampled blood TCRbeta repertoires that made up the dataset. A freely available public database, intended as a resource for researchers studying the immune response to SARS-CoV-2, is where the repertoires were released. Samples came from the ongoing ImmuneRACE study (first 160 participants) plus 1,254 subjects from 6 global collaborators. Sample metadata almost always included a de-identified subject ID, COVID-19 status, age in years and sex. Where HLA class I and class II types were available, the types were taken from metadata supplied by the sample provider, not from assay-based typing. Overall study outcomes, separate from this receptor: How much clinical and demographic metadata was included differed by source and by participant, and the metadata was provided uncurated.

Samples from volunteer blood donors who had recovered from COVID-19 were contributed by a second Seattle source. Collaborating institutions collected whole blood in K2EDTA tubes following their own protocols. For TCRbeta analysis, collaborator samples were shipped as frozen whole blood, as isolated PBMCs, or as DNA extracted from either sample type. TCRbeta CDR3 regions were amplified from genomic DNA by means of the immunoSEQ Assay, a bias-controlled multiplex PCR. Per the original workflow: Within the assay, amplification of reference gene primers was used to estimate how many nucleated cells each sample contained. Sequence reads were collapsed and filtered to measure the absolute abundance of every unique TCRbeta CDR3 rearrangement. For each sample, productive Simpson clonality was calculated as the square root of Simpson's diversity index over productive rearrangements. TCRdb took over this immuneACCESS table, retaining in-frame rearrangements with V and J assigned. Such tables are incomplete; in checked studies, under half of the missing clones stem from an unresolved V gene, and the remainder is unexplained. D and trimming come from the DNA, and the V and J calls and clone size come from that table. Across this sample there are approximately 240,000 clones, with about 85% seen only once. The ten biggest clones cover over 9.5% of the sample.

Its CDR3 holds 14 amino acids, cysteine through phenylalanine. Solely the CDR3 DNA is kept, with 42 bases framed from the first base. V ends up 4 bases short and J 6 bases short, with an unmatched junction base count of 4. The germline V gene supplies CDR1 SGHDN and CDR2 FVKESK. The sequence is built from TRBV14 and TRBJ2-3, and 10 bases in between align with TRBD2. The origin of this receptor is a woman between 18 and 29 years old who had recovered from COVID-19. Sequencing input: peripheral blood. The CDR3 is CASSLGLAVDTQYF. The nucleotide sequence is TGTGCCAGCAGCCTCGGACTAGCGGTGGATACGCAGTATTTT. Beyond the CDR3, the reference TRBV14 and TRBJ2-3 genes provide the residues; the full variable domain reads: EAGVTQFPSHSVIEKGQTVTLRCDPISGHDNLYWYRRVMGKEIKFLLHFVKESKQDESGMPNNRFLAERTGGTYSTLKVQPAELEDSGVYFCASSLGLAVDTQYFGPGTRLTVL.